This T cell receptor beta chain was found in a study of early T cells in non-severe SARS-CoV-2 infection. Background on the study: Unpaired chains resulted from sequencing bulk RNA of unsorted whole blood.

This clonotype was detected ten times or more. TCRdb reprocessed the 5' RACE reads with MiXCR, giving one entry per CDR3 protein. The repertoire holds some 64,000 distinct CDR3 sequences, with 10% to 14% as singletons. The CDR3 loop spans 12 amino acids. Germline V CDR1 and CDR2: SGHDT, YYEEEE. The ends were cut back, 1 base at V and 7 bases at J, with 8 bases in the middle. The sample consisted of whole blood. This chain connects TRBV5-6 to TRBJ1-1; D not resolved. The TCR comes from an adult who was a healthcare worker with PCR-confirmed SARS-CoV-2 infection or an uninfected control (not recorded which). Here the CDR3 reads CASSLRSLEAFF. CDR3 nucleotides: TGTGCCAGCAGCTTGAGGTCTCTTGAAGCTTTCTTT.